This TCR beta chain stems from a study of cytomegalovirus exposure and HLA in healthy donors. It was with 60 Vbeta and 13 Jbeta primers that the PCR ran. Method: immunoSEQ multiplex PCR; TCRdb's copy keeps in-frame clones and lacks some. Of about 190,000 clones in the sample, about 81% were seen once. With respect to this clone: No antigen is known for it.

There are 14 residues in the CDR3. Germline CDR1 and CDR2: MNHEY and SMNVEV (reference sequence). The V end lost 3 bases, the J end lost 3 bases, and 12 bases lay between the germline ends. Study-level findings and limits: Later analysis demonstrated an association between a missense DCLRE1C variant and TCR beta V- and J-gene trimming.

The clonotype originates from a woman between 18 and 29 years old in good health and CMV-seronegative. The specimen was PBMCs. The chain couples TRBV27 to TRBJ2-7, with a weak D call TRBD2 (5 bases). In DNA form, the CDR3 reads TGTGCCAGCAGTTTCGGACGGGATTTCTACGAGCAGTACTTC. Translated, it gives CASSFGRDFYEQYF.